Listed below are T cell receptor beta chains from one sample, sequenced in a study of somatic mutations in cytotoxic T cells in rheumatoid arthritis. Measured with immunoSEQ multiplex PCR; TCRdb has only the in-frame clones, and not every one. Of some 7,400 clones listed, 75% to 90% are singletons. Sequencing was done on a sample of CD8+ T cells sorted from blood. These receptors originate from a woman in her seventies with rheumatoid arthritis. The conserved cysteine and the conserved F or W are not part of the CDR3 here.

V	CDR3
TRBV27	ASSGGREQY
TRBV5-4	ASSWGTAYNEQF
TRBV13	ASSLYPGQGGELF
TRBV9	ASSVASGEGSYNEQF
TRBV9	ASSVAQGSAYEQY
TRBV7-9	ASGRSDTGEQY
TRBV14	ASSQWGGQGSDEQF
TRBV5-6	ASSPGLAGRSTGELF
TRBV6-9	ASSSGTDNSPLH
TRBV10-2	ATSWGGTEAF
TRBV29-1	SVEGGQGQDTEAF
TRBV27	ASRAGLEQY
TRBV2	ASNLRYGYT
TRBV11-2	ASSPPGVDEQY
TRBV30	AWRKRDNLRLYEQY
TRBV7-2	ASSLGLGGYEQY
TRBV11-1	ASSWGTGDEQY
TRBV14	ASSQARQGAPEKLF
TRBV18	ASPPGTGGQETQY